The clone carrying this TCR beta chain has a count of ten or more. Its antigen is unidentified. Quantitative barcoded 5'-RACE was used to prepare TCR beta libraries. MiXCR, applied by TCRdb to the 5' RACE reads, yields one record per CDR3 protein. This table has 150,000 to 200,000 distinct CDR3 sequences, around 19% appearing once. This entry comes from a study of CD8 T cells in ankylosing spondylitis. Germline V gene lookup returns CDR1 SGHRS and CDR2 YFSETQ. This CDR3 has 16 amino acids. With 1 base clipped from V and 2 bases from J, the junction kept 5 bases outside the gene matches. General study points: The clones that were linked to disease were reported to be significantly enriched in matched synovial fluid samples from ankylosing spondylitis patients. Earlier studies detected some motif variants in reactive arthritis synovial fluid and blood.

This chain connects TRBV5-1 to TRBJ2-2, with 7 bases lining up with TRBD2. This receptor was obtained from a male donor with ankylosing spondylitis or in good health (not recorded which). Sequencing was done on a sample of blood, either unsorted or a sorted T cell fraction (not recorded which). CDR3 bases: TGCGCCAGCAGCTTGTGGCTAGCGGAAAACACCGGGGAGCTGTTTTTT. Protein sequence: CASSLWLAENTGELFF.